A selection of T cell receptor beta chains follows, all from one sample in a study of cytomegalovirus exposure and HLA in healthy donors. Measured with immunoSEQ multiplex PCR; TCRdb has only the in-frame clones, and not every one. This sample yields 100,000 to 150,000 clones, of which 78% are seen a single time; approximately 6% belongs to the top ten. The sequenced material came from PBMCs. The receptors originated from a woman in her forties in good health and CMV-seronegative. Both conserved end residues are part of each CDR3. Each record gives: J gene, V gene, CDR3 length, clone size, D gene, CDR3 DNA, CDR3 protein. The D gene is left open where the match is weak. A clone size is listed for some rows: how often the clone was seen (once, few, many), or a class if it is expanded.

>TRBJ1-5|TRBV4-1|15|.|.
TGCGCCACCTCCCAGGGGCCCGGGAGCAATCAGCCCCAGCATTTT
CATSQGPGSNQPQHF
>TRBJ1-4|TRBV6-5|12|few|.
TGTGCCAGCAGCCGCACAGGGGAAAAACTGTTTTTT
CASSRTGEKLFF
>TRBJ2-6|TRBV6-1|15|.|.
TGTGCCAGCAGTGATGGTCAGGCTGGGGCCAACGGCCTGACTTTC
CASSDGQAGANGLTF
>TRBJ2-7|TRBV7-2|15|.|TRBD1
TGTGCCAGCAGCTTCCCAGACAGGGGGCGATTCGAGCAGTACTTC
CASSFPDRGRFEQYF
>TRBJ1-2|TRBV5-4|14|few|.
TGTGCCAGCAGCTTGTGGCAGGGGAGCTATGGCTACACCTTC
CASSLWQGSYGYTF
>TRBJ2-7|TRBV7-9|13|.|.
TGTGCCAGCAGCTTAGCGGGAGTTTTCGAGCAGTACTTC
CASSLAGVFEQYF
>TRBJ2-2|TRBV6-1|14|.|TRBD1
TGTGCCAGCAGTTCCAGGGGGCTCCCCGGGGAGCTGTTTTTT
CASSSRGLPGELFF
>TRBJ2-2|TRBV7-9|17|.|TRBD2
TGTGCCAGCAGCATGGGACTAGCGGGAGTGGTTACCGGGGAGCTGTTTTTT
CASSMGLAGVVTGELFF
>TRBJ1-1|TRBV6-1|12|once|.
TGTGCCAGCAGTGATCGGGTATCTGAAGCTTTCTTT
CASSDRVSEAFF
>TRBJ1-1|TRBV10-3|14|.|TRBD1
TGTGCCATCAGAGTAAGGGGGCGGGACACTGAAGCTTTCTTT
CAIRVRGRDTEAFF
>TRBJ2-1|TRBV19|15|.|.
TGTGCCAGTAGAAGCCAGGGGATATTGGGGGATGAGCAGTTCTTC
CASRSQGILGDEQFF
>TRBJ2-7|TRBV13|17|.|TRBD2
TGTGCCAGCAGCTTAATGTCTAGCGGGTCCCTCACCTACGAGCAGTACTTC
CASSLMSSGSLTYEQYF
>TRBJ1-3|TRBV6-1|14|.|TRBD1
TGTGCCAGTCTCCCCTGGGACAGGGGGAACACCATATATTTT
CASLPWDRGNTIYF
>TRBJ1-2|TRBV7-6|15|.|TRBD1
TGTGCCAGCAGCCCCCAGGGGGGACAGAACTATGGCTACACCTTC
CASSPQGGQNYGYTF
>TRBJ2-3|TRBV18|16|.|TRBD2
TGTGCCAGCTCACCACCCCTAGCGGCTAGCACAGATACGCAGTATTTT
CASSPPLAASTDTQYF
>TRBJ2-7|TRBV11-3|15|.|TRBD2
TGTGCCAGCAGCCCCTCAGCGGGAGGCCCCTACGAGCAGTACTTC
CASSPSAGGPYEQYF
>TRBJ1-5|TRBV15|13|.|.
TGTGCCACCAGCAGAGAACAGCATCAGCCCCAGCATTTT
CATSREQHQPQHF
>TRBJ1-2|TRBV10-3|15|.|.
TGTGCCATCAGTGAGTCGGGTGGCTTCAAGAGGGGCTACACCTTC
CAISESGGFKRGYTF
>TRBJ2-7|TRBV19|15|.|TRBD1
TGTGCCAGTAGTATAGGGACAGGGGGGCCCTACGAGCAGTACTTC
CASSIGTGGPYEQYF
>TRBJ1-1|TRBV28|15|.|.
TGTGCCAGCAGACCCCACGGGGGGAAGAACACTGAAGCTTTCTTT
CASRPHGGKNTEAFF
>TRBJ2-5|TRBV9|14|.|TRBD2
TGTGCCAGCAGCGTGACGGGACTAGAGGGGACCCAGTACTTC
CASSVTGLEGTQYF
>TRBJ2-1|TRBV6-5|15|.|.
TGTGCCAGCAGAATCGGGACTTGGGGATACAATGAGCAGTTCTTC
CASRIGTWGYNEQFF
>TRBJ2-2|TRBV4-2|15|few|.
TGTGCCAGCAGTCCCATAACGGGGAACACCGGGGAGCTGTTTTTT
CASSPITGNTGELFF
>TRBJ1-5|TRBV30|15|.|.
TGTGCCTGGAGTGAGATTGGGCAACCTTTCGTACCCCAGCATTTT
CAWSEIGQPFVPQHF
>TRBJ1-1|TRBV5-1|13|.|TRBD1
TGCGCCAGCAGCTTGACAGGGGGCACTGAAGCTTTCTTT
CASSLTGGTEAFF
>TRBJ1-6|TRBV2|18|.|TRBD1
TGTGCCAGCAGGAGGACAGGGCGGATTAGCTCCTATAATTCACCCCTCCACTTT
CASRRTGRISSYNSPLHF
>TRBJ2-7|TRBV7-9|15|few|TRBD2
TGTGCCAGCAGCTGGGGTGCGGGGGAGGAGAACGAGCAGTACTTC
CASSWGAGEENEQYF
>TRBJ2-7|TRBV5-1|15|.|.
TGCGCCAGCAGCTTGGCCAGCGGCCTCTCCTACGAGCAGTACTTC
CASSLASGLSYEQYF
>TRBJ1-1|TRBV10-1|14|.|.
TGCGCCAGCAGCCCCGGACAGCCGAACACTGAAGCTTTCTTT
CASSPGQPNTEAFF
>TRBJ2-1|TRBV5-1|14|once|TRBD1
TGCGCCAGCAGGCCGACAGGGCCCTACAATGAGCAGTTCTTC
CASRPTGPYNEQFF
>TRBJ2-1|TRBV19|13|.|.
TGTGCCAGTAGCCAAAGGTCGGGGGTTGAGCAGTTCTTC
CASSQRSGVEQFF
>TRBJ2-1|TRBV28|12|.|.
TGTGCCAGCAGTATACTAGGAAATGAGCAGTTCTTC
CASSILGNEQFF
>TRBJ1-1|TRBV5-1|15|.|.
TGCGCCAGCAGTCTTCTACAGAACATGAACACTGAAGCTTTCTTT
CASSLLQNMNTEAFF
>TRBJ2-7|TRBV19|16|.|TRBD2
TGTGCCAGTAGTATCAGGAGGGTAGCGGGGACCTACGAGCAGTACTTC
CASSIRRVAGTYEQYF
>TRBJ2-1|TRBV10-3|15|.|.
TGTGCCATCAGTGAGTCAGGGGGGGTCTACAATGAGCAGTTCTTC
CAISESGGVYNEQFF
>TRBJ2-3|TRBV5-1|15|.|.
TGCGCCAGCAGTTCCCCCAGGGTCGGCACAGATACGCAGTATTTT
CASSSPRVGTDTQYF
>TRBJ1-2|TRBV4-2|13|.|TRBD1
TGTGCCAGCAGCCTGCGGGACAGGGATGGCTACACCTTC
CASSLRDRDGYTF
>TRBJ2-7|TRBV19|14|few|.
TGTGCCAGTAGTCGGGGACTTCTCTCCTACGAGCAGTACTTC
CASSRGLLSYEQYF
>TRBJ1-4|TRBV25-1|14|.|.
TGTGCCAGCAGGGGAACAGGGAGAGGCGAAAAACTGTTTTTT
CASRGTGRGEKLFF
>TRBJ2-2|TRBV7-2|14|few|.
TGTGCCAGCAGCAATAGCGGAGGCACCGGGGAGCTGTTTTTT
CASSNSGGTGELFF
>TRBJ2-7|TRBV6-6|14|few|.
TGTGCCAGCAGTTTGGACTCCCAACTGTACGAGCAGTACTTC
CASSLDSQLYEQYF
>TRBJ2-1|TRBV5-1|16|.|TRBD2
TGCGCCAGCAGCTCGGGACTAGCGGAGCGGGGGGATGAGCAGTTCTTC
CASSSGLAERGDEQFF
>TRBJ1-2|TRBV7-9|12|.|.
TGTGCCCTCGCGGACACTAACTATGGCTACACCTTC
CALADTNYGYTF
>TRBJ2-7|TRBV5-1|14|.|.
TGCGCCAGCAGCTTGGGCTCCGGGTACTCCGAGCAGTACTTC
CASSLGSGYSEQYF